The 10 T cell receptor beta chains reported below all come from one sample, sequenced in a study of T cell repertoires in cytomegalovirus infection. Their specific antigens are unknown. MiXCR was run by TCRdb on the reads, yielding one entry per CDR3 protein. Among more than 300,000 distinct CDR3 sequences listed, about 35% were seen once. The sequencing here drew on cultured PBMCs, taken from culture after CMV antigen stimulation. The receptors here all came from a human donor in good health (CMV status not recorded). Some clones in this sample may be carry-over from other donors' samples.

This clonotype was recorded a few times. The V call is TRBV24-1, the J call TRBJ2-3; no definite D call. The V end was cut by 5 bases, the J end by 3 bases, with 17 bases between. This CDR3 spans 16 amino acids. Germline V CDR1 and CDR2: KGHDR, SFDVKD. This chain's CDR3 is CATSGEPPPRTDTQYF. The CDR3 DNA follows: TGTGCCACCAGTGGAGAGCCGCCACCTCGGACAGATACGCAGTATTTT.

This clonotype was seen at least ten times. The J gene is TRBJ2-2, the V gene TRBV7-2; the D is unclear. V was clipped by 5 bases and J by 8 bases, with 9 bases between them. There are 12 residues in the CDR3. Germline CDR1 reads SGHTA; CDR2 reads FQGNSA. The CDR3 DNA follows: TGTGCCAGCAGCCAATCGACGGGGGAGCTGTTTTTT. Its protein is CASSQSTGELFF.

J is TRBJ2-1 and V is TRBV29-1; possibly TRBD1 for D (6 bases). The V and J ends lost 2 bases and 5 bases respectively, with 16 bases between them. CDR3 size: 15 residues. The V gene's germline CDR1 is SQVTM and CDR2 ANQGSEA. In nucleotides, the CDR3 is TGCAGCGTTGAATTTTTGAGGGGGACCAACAATGAGCAGTTCTTC. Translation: CSVEFLRGTNNEQFF.

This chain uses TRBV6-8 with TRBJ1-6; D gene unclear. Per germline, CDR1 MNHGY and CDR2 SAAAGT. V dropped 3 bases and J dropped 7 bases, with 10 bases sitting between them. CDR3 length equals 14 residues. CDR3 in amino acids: CASSYRQWNSPLHF. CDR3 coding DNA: TGTGCCAGCAGTTATAGGCAATGGAATTCACCCCTCCACTTT.

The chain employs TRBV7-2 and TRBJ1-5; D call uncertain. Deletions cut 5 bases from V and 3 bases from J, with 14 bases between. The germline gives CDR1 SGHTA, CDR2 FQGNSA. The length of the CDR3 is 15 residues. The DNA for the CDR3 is TGTGCCAGCAGCCCCTATACCTATAACAATCAGCCCCAGCATTTT. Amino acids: CASSPYTYNNQPQHF.

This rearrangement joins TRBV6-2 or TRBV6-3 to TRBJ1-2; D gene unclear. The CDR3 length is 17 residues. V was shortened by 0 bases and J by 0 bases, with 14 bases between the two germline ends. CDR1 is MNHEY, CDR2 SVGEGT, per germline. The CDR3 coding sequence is TGTGCCAGCAGTTACTCGCTCAGACTAAAGACTAACTATGGCTACACCTTC. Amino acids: CASSYSLRLKTNYGYTF.

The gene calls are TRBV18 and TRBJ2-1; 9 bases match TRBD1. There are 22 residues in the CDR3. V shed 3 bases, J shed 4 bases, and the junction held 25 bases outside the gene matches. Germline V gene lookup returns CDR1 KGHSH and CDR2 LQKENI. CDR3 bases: TGTGCCAGCTCACCGGCTCCGGGACAGGGCACGTCTATCCCACGGATATACAATGAGCAGTTCTTC. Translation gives CASSPAPGQGTSIPRIYNEQFF.

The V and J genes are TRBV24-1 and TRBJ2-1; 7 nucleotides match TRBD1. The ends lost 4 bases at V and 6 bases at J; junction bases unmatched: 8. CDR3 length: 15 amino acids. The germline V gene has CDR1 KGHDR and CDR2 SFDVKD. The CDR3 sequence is CATSESDRVSNEQFF. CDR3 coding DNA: TGTGCCACCAGTGAATCAGACAGGGTGAGCAATGAGCAGTTCTTC.

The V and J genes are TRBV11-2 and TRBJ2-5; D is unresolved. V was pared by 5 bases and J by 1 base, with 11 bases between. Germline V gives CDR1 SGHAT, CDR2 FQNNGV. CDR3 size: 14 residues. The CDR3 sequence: CASSPRPVQETQYF. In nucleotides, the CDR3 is TGTGCCAGCAGCCCCAGACCCGTCCAAGAGACCCAGTACTTC.

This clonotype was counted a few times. The CDR3 nucleotides read TGTGCCAGCAGCCCAGGGACAGGGGGCGGGGGTGAAGCTTTCTTT. Its translation is CASSPGTGGGGEAFF. This rearrangement joins TRBV28 to TRBJ1-1; 12 bases match TRBD1. CDR3 length: 15 amino acids. Trimming cost V 6 bases and J 7 bases; bases outside gene matches: 9. The germline gives CDR1 MDHEN, CDR2 SYDVKM.